The T cell receptor (beta chain) under discussion was sequenced for a study of cytomegalovirus exposure and HLA in healthy donors. General observations from the study: A few V segments could not be told apart, such as TRBV6-2 and TRBV6-3, and were left out.

This CDR3 has 12 amino acids. Between the trimmed V and J ends, which lost 2 bases and 6 bases, there was a span of 4 bases. From germline, CDR1 is SGHTA and CDR2 FQGTGA. On this clone itself: Its target is not known.

PCR amplification relied on 60 Vbeta primers (plus 13 Jbeta primers). Only in-frame clones appear in the TCRdb table, and some are missing; sequencing was by immunoSEQ multiplex PCR. This sample carries about 97,000 clones, approximately 71% of them seen once, and the ten largest clones take 8% to 10%. Sequencing was done on a sample of PBMCs. This TCR came from a male donor in good health and CMV-seropositive. The V gene is TRBV7-3, the J gene TRBJ2-2, with unresolved D. The CDR3 bases are TGTGCCAGCAGCTTATCGGCCGGGGAGCTGTTTTTT. Protein sequence: CASSLSAGELFF.